The following is a T cell receptor beta chain sequence with its context. Its specificity is unknown. Profiling relied on immunoSEQ multiplex PCR, and the TCRdb table lists in-frame clones only, not all of them. The table includes about 270,000 clones, around 92% detected once. CDR3 length equals 14 residues. Looked up from germline, CDR1 is SGHNT and CDR2 is YYREEE (reference sequence). The ends were cut back, 4 bases at V and 2 bases at J, with 12 bases in the middle. This specimen belongs to a study of T cell responses to AZD1222 COVID-19 vaccine. Study observations and caveats: Most donors were white British and more were female, and clonal diversity was possibly underestimated. Distributed over spike, vaccine-associated CD4 TCRs predominated at 160-218 and 743-854.

The TCR was taken from an adult who received the AZD1222 COVID-19 vaccine. Material: peripheral blood, obtained 28 days after the second AZD1222 dose. The chain couples TRBV5-4 to TRBJ2-5; D gene unclear. CDR3 residues: CASSAQQRQETQYF. The DNA for the CDR3 is TGTGCCAGCAGCGCACAACAGAGACAAGAGACCCAGTACTTC.